This entry lists 20 T cell receptor beta chains sequenced from one sample in a study of blood T cell repertoires in COVID-19. TCRdb keeps only in-frame clones here, not all; method: immunoSEQ multiplex PCR. The sample records about 160,000 clones, about 93% being singletons. The specimen was peripheral blood. These receptors were taken from a woman aged 45-59 years with acute or convalescent COVID-19.

The rearrangement uses TRBV28 and TRBJ2-7; TRBD2 aligns across 9 bases. Germline V CDR1 and CDR2: MDHEN, SYDVKM. The length of the CDR3 is 15 residues. The ends lost 6 bases at V and 2 bases at J; junction bases unmatched: 8. The CDR3 DNA reads TGTGCCAGCAGGTCCAAGACTAGCGGCACCTACGAGCAGTACTTC. This encodes CASRSKTSGTYEQYF.

This sequence joins TRBV7-8 and TRBJ2-1, with 9 bases that match TRBD2. The junction had 13 bases not matched to a gene; V was cut back by 5 bases and J by 2 bases. This CDR3 comprises 18 residues. Per the germline V gene, CDR1 is SGHVS and CDR2 is FQNEAQ. CDR3 sequence: CASSRDGELAGAYNEQFF. The CDR3 DNA reads TGTGCCAGCAGCCGAGACGGGGAACTAGCGGGCGCCTACAATGAGCAGTTCTTC.

The V and J genes are TRBV14 and TRBJ2-5; TRBD1 matches at 7 bases. The CDR3 spans 16 residues. The germline CDR1 and CDR2 sequences are SGHDN and FVKESK. J was trimmed by 1 base and V by 4 bases; bases with no gene match: 9. The CDR3 loop is CASSLTGPRVQETQYF. In nucleotides, the CDR3 is TGTGCCAGCAGCCTGACAGGGCCACGGGTCCAAGAGACCCAGTACTTC.

This rearrangement joins TRBV28 to TRBJ1-6, with D perhaps TRBD1 (6 bases). The V gene lost 5 bases and the J gene lost 2 bases, with 13 bases spanning the gap. Germline V gene data show CDR1 as MDHEN and CDR2 as SYDVKM. The CDR3 is 16 residues long. The CDR3 sequence: CASSLSGATYNSPLHF. Here the CDR3 DNA reads TGTGCCAGCAGTCTCTCAGGGGCAACCTATAATTCACCCCTCCACTTT.

Only one count was recorded for this clone. This sequence joins TRBV3-1 (or the pseudogene TRBV3-2) and TRBJ1-1; 8 bases line up with TRBD1. With V trimmed by 5 bases and J by 5 bases, 7 bases remained unmatched. Germline CDR1 is LGHDT and CDR2 is YNNKEL (reference sequence). The CDR3 spans 14 residues. CDR3 in DNA: TGTGCCAGCAGCTACGGGACAGGTCGAACTGAAGCTTTCTTT. Translating it yields CASSYGTGRTEAFF.

V usage is TRBV25-1 and J usage is TRBJ1-1; 9 nucleotides line up with TRBD1. The length of the CDR3 is 14 residues. The J segment lost 5 bases and the V segment lost 6 bases, leaving 7 bases of the junction unmatched. Looked up from germline, CDR1 is MGHDK and CDR2 is SYGVNS. CDR3 in DNA: TGTGCCAGCAGACAGGACAGGGGTACTACTGAAGCTTTCTTT. Protein sequence: CASRQDRGTTEAFF.

This clone is a singleton in its sample. The chain employs TRBV6-5 and TRBJ1-1; TRBD1 matches 8 bases. This CDR3 comprises 15 residues. The junction had 4 bases not matched to a gene; V was cut back by 4 bases and J by 0 bases. Per germline, CDR1 MNHEY and CDR2 SVGAGI. The CDR3 reads CASSFSDRVNTEAFF. The CDR3 DNA follows: TGTGCCAGCAGTTTTTCGGACAGGGTGAACACTGAAGCTTTCTTT.

The rearrangement uses TRBV29-1 and TRBJ2-7; 9 bases agree with TRBD1. Germline V gene data show CDR1 as SQVTM and CDR2 as ANQGSEA. CDR3 length: 13 amino acids. With 6 bases clipped from V and 4 bases from J, the junction kept 7 bases outside the gene matches. The CDR3 DNA reads TGCAGCGTGGAACCGGGACAGGGTTACGAGCAGTACTTC. Its protein is CSVEPGQGYEQYF.

V usage is TRBV4-3 and J usage is TRBJ2-7; 8 nucleotides align to TRBD1. Germline V gene data show CDR1 as LGHNA and CDR2 as YSLEER. The CDR3 is 15 residues long. V trimming: 0 bases; J trimming: 3 bases; junction bases outside the gene matches: 4. The CDR3 nucleotides are TGCGCCAGCAGCCAAGATATAACAGGGGGCTACGAGCAGTACTTC. It specifies CASSQDITGGYEQYF.

The chain is built from TRBV9 and TRBJ1-3; no clear D. This CDR3 is built from 13 residues. With 0 bases removed from V and 4 bases from J, the gap between germline ends came to 5 bases. Germline CDR1 and CDR2: SGDLS and YYNGEE. Here the CDR3 reads CASSVGEGNTIYF. The CDR3 DNA follows: TGTGCCAGCAGCGTAGGGGAGGGAAACACCATATATTTT. Based on the CDR3 plus reference TRBV9 and TRBJ1-3, the full variable domain is DSGVTQTPKHLITATGQRVTLRCSPRSGDLSVYWYQQSLDQGLQFLIQYYNGEERAKGNILERFSAQQFPDLHSELNLSSLELGDSALYFCASSVGEGNTIYFGEGSWLTVV.

The chain is built from TRBV3-1 (or the pseudogene TRBV3-2) and TRBJ1-1; 10 nucleotides align to TRBD1. The length of the CDR3 is 13 residues. Trimming at V came to 4 bases and at J to 10 bases, leaving 6 bases not matched to a gene. Germline CDR1 reads LGHDT; CDR2 reads YNNKEL (reference sequence). The DNA for the CDR3 is TGTGCCAGCAGCCCCCACCGACAGGGGGCAGCTTTCTTT. It specifies CASSPHRQGAAFF.

The chain uses TRBV10-3 and TRBJ2-1; 15 nucleotides match TRBD2. The V segment lost 3 bases and the J segment 8 bases; nucleotides outside the gene matches: 2. The CDR3 is 15 amino acids. In germline, CDR1 is ENHRY, CDR2 SYGVKD. The chain's CDR3 is CAISDGLAGGYEQFF. The CDR3 coding sequence is TGTGCCATCAGTGACGGACTAGCGGGGGGGTATGAGCAGTTCTTC.

This clone was found once. V usage is TRBV12-3 or TRBV12-4 and J usage is TRBJ2-2; D is uncertain. This CDR3 has 13 amino acids. V was shortened by 1 base and J by 5 bases, with 5 bases between the two germline ends. The CDR3 loop is CASSLGSTGELFF. CDR3 DNA: TGTGCCAGCAGTTTAGGTAGTACCGGGGAGCTGTTTTTT.

The chain carries TRBV6-5 and TRBJ1-5; D is possibly TRBD1 (6 bases). This CDR3 region has 13 residues. The germline V and J ends were trimmed by 7 bases and 5 bases, with 12 bases remaining between them. From germline, CDR1 is MNHEY and CDR2 SVGAGI. CDR3 DNA: TGTGCCAGCACTGGACAGTTTGATCAGCCCCAGCATTTT. This codes for CASTGQFDQPQHF.

The chain carries TRBV5-4 and TRBJ2-7; 12 nucleotides agree with TRBD2. The trim removed 4 bases at V and 2 bases at J, leaving 16 bases unmatched. The CDR3 is made up of 19 amino acids. Germline V gene data show CDR1 as SGHNT and CDR2 as YYREEE (reference sequence). The CDR3 here is CASSLGGRKLAGGAYEQYF. CDR3 coding DNA: TGTGCCAGCAGCCTGGGGGGCCGAAAACTAGCGGGAGGAGCCTACGAGCAGTACTTC.

In this sample, this clone turned up a few times. This chain links TRBV7-9 with TRBJ1-2; D not certain. The ends were cut back, 5 bases at V and 8 bases at J, with 21 bases in the middle. This CDR3 spans 15 amino acids. Germline CDR1 is SEHNR and CDR2 is FQNEAQ (reference sequence). The CDR3, as DNA: TGTGCCAGCAGCAACCGGGGTCGACTGATTGAGGGCTACACCTTC. Its protein product is CASSNRGRLIEGYTF.

The chain combines TRBV29-1 with TRBJ1-1; the D is unclear. The germline V gene encodes CDR1 SQVTM and CDR2 ANQGSEA. V was shortened by 0 bases and J by 7 bases, with 9 bases between the two germline ends. The CDR3 totals 12 residues. The CDR3 protein is CSVEDMGVEAFF. The CDR3 bases are TGCAGCGTTGAAGATATGGGCGTTGAAGCTTTCTTT.

The gene calls are TRBV6-6 and TRBJ1-5, with D possibly being TRBD1 (5 bases). Trimming shortened V by 0 bases and J by 7 bases, and 10 bases separated the two germline ends. This CDR3 contains 14 residues. Germline CDR1 reads MNHNY; CDR2 reads SVGAGI (reference sequence). The CDR3 nucleotides read TGTGCCAGCAGTTACTCGGAGGGGAACCAGCCCCAGCATTTT. Encoded protein: CASSYSEGNQPQHF.

This chain uses TRBV4-1 with TRBJ2-6; 10 bases are shared with TRBD2. Germline lookup yields CDR1 MGHRA and CDR2 YSYEKL. The CDR3 covers 19 residues. Trimming cost V 0 bases and J 4 bases; bases outside gene matches: 9. The CDR3: CASSQDPSGSTAGANVLTF. CDR3 in DNA: TGCGCCAGCAGCCAAGATCCTAGCGGGAGCACGGCGGGGGCCAACGTCCTGACTTTC.

V usage is TRBV18 and J usage is TRBJ1-1; tentative D call: TRBD1 (5 bases). CDR3 size: 16 residues. Germline CDR1 KGHSH, CDR2 LQKENI. Trimming left V 6 bases short and J 2 bases short, with 19 bases between. This chain's CDR3 is CASSPSLGQDNTEAFF. Here the CDR3 DNA reads TGTGCCAGCTCCCCCAGCCTGGGGCAGGATAACACTGAAGCTTTCTTT.